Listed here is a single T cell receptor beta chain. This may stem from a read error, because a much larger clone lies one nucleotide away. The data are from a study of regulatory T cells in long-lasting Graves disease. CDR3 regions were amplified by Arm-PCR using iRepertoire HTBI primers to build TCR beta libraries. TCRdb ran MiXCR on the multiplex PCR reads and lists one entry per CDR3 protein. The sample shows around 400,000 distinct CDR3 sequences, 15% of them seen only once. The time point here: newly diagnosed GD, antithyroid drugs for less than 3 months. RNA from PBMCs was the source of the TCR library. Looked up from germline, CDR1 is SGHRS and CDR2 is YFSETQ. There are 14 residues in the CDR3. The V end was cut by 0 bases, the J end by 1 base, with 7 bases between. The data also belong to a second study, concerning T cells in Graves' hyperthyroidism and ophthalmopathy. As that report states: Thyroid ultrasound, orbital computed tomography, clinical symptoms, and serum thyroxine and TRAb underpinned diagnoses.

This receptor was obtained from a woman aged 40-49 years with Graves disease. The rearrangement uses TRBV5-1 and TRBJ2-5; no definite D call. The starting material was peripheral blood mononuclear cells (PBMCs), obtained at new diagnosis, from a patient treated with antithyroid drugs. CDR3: CASSLGRSQETQYF. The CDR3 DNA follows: TGCGCCAGCAGCTTGGGACGGTCCCAAGAGACCCAGTACTTC.